The rows below give T cell receptor beta chains drawn from one sample of a study of blood T cell repertoires in COVID-19. Some clones are missing from TCRdb's copy, which holds only in-frame ones; the method was immunoSEQ multiplex PCR. Of 70,000 or so clones in the sample, 87% were seen once. The source material was peripheral blood. All receptors come from a woman aged 18-35 years with acute or convalescent COVID-19. CDR3s include the opening cysteine and the closing phenylalanine or tryptophan. D genes are given only for firm matches. Clone size is shown for a subset of rows, as once, few, many or a class of expanded clone.

TRBD2	.	TRBV6-5	TRBJ2-1	CASRILAGGPNEQFF	TGTGCCAGCAGAATACTAGCGGGGGGGCCAAATGAGCAGTTCTTC
TRBD1	.	TRBV2	TRBJ1-2	CASSPRGPGTYGYTF	TGTGCCAGCAGCCCCAGGGGGCCCGGAACCTATGGCTACACCTTC
.	.	TRBV6-1	TRBJ1-5	CASSEEAGRLTQHF	TGTGCCAGCAGTGAGGAGGCGGGACGCCTGACCCAGCATTTT
.	.	TRBV2	TRBJ2-5	CASRGYVGGETQYF	TGTGCCAGCAGGGGCTATGTGGGAGGAGAGACCCAGTACTTC
.	.	TRBV6-6	TRBJ1-1	CASSYLRLNTEAFF	TGTGCCAGCAGTTACCTCAGGCTGAACACTGAAGCTTTCTTT
.	.	TRBV9	TRBJ2-2	CASSGQATGELFF	TGTGCCAGCAGCGGCCAGGCCACCGGGGAGCTGTTTTTT
.	once	TRBV5-1	TRBJ2-2	CASRTANTGELFF	TGCGCCAGCAGGACAGCGAACACCGGGGAGCTGTTTTTT
.	.	TRBV3-1/TRBV3-2	TRBJ2-1	CASSLGGATYNEQFF	TGTGCCAGCAGCTTGGGGGGAGCGACCTACAATGAGCAGTTCTTC
.	.	TRBV28	TRBJ1-5	CASLRGNNQPQHF	TGTGCCAGCCTCCGGGGAAATAATCAGCCCCAGCATTTT
TRBD2	.	TRBV3-1/TRBV3-2	TRBJ2-7	CASSHRTSGRAAFYEQYF	TGTGCCAGCAGCCACCGGACTAGCGGGAGGGCCGCCTTTTACGAGCAGTACTTC
TRBD1	.	TRBV10-1	TRBJ2-1	CARTDAGTDSYNEQFF	TGCGCCAGGACTGACGCCGGGACAGACTCCTACAATGAGCAGTTCTTC
TRBD1	.	TRBV27	TRBJ1-4	CASQGATNEKLFF	TGTGCCAGTCAGGGGGCAACTAATGAAAAACTGTTTTTT
.	.	TRBV3-1/TRBV3-2	TRBJ1-1	CASSQDYGQATEAFF	TGTGCCAGCAGCCAAGATTATGGGCAAGCCACTGAAGCTTTCTTT
TRBD2	once	TRBV2	TRBJ2-3	CASRLTSSSTDTQYF	TGTGCCAGCAGGTTGACTAGCTCCAGCACAGATACGCAGTATTTT
TRBD1	.	TRBV5-4	TRBJ2-3	CASSLTPFGTGSTDTQYF	TGTGCCAGCAGCTTGACCCCCTTCGGGACAGGGAGCACAGATACGCAGTATTTT
.	.	TRBV10-3	TRBJ2-5	CAISEASFREDQTQYF	TGTGCCATCAGCGAGGCCAGTTTTAGGGAGGATCAGACCCAGTACTTC
.	.	TRBV19	TRBJ1-1	CASSMGHLNTEAFF	TGTGCCAGTAGTATGGGACACCTGAACACTGAAGCTTTCTTT
.	.	TRBV12-3/TRBV12-4	TRBJ1-1	CASSRNTEAFF	TGTGCCAGCAGTCGGAACACTGAAGCTTTCTTT
TRBD1	once	TRBV6-5	TRBJ1-6	CASSYSRGSNSPLHF	TGTGCCAGCAGTTACTCCAGGGGGAGTAATTCACCCCTCCACTTT
TRBD1	.	TRBV5-6	TRBJ1-1	CASSFVTGAQAFF	TGTGCCAGCAGCTTTGTAACAGGGGCTCAAGCTTTCTTT
.	.	TRBV4-3	TRBJ1-5	CASSQEWTPSGSNQPQHF	TGCGCCAGCAGCCAAGAGTGGACCCCTTCGGGAAGCAATCAGCCCCAGCATTTT
.	few	TRBV3-1/TRBV3-2	TRBJ2-3	CASSQGQRLSTDTQYF	TGTGCCAGCAGCCAAGGACAGAGGTTAAGCACAGATACGCAGTATTTT
TRBD1	.	TRBV6-6	TRBJ2-7	CASRLRDRGYEQYF	TGTGCCAGCAGGCTCCGGGACAGGGGTTACGAGCAGTACTTC
.	few	TRBV12-3/TRBV12-4	TRBJ1-2	CASSLGRGYGYTF	TGTGCCAGCAGTTTAGGGAGGGGCTATGGCTACACCTTC
.	.	TRBV10-1	TRBJ2-1	CASSESYGGVGEQFF	TGCGCCAGCAGTGAGTCCTATGGAGGGGTAGGTGAGCAGTTCTTC
TRBD1	.	TRBV6-4	TRBJ2-1	CASSQGAGSYNEQFF	TGTGCCAGCAGTCAGGGGGCTGGATCCTACAATGAGCAGTTCTTC
TRBD1	.	TRBV30	TRBJ1-5	CAWGAGQGSNQPQHF	TGTGCCTGGGGGGCCGGACAGGGGAGCAATCAGCCCCAGCATTTT
TRBD1	.	TRBV12-3/TRBV12-4	TRBJ1-6	CASTQDRTLLHF	TGTGCCAGCACCCAGGACAGGACCTTGCTCCACTTT
.	.	TRBV5-1	TRBJ1-4	CASSLTVNEKLFF	TGCGCCAGCAGCTTGACAGTAAATGAAAAACTGTTTTTT
.	.	TRBV28	TRBJ2-7	CASSSIAASGFDEQYF	TGTGCCAGCAGTTCCATAGCGGCTTCCGGCTTCGACGAGCAGTACTTC
TRBD2	.	TRBV6-1	TRBJ2-1	CASSARLAGSYNEQFF	TGTGCCAGCAGTGCCCGACTAGCGGGGTCCTACAATGAGCAGTTCTTC
TRBD1	.	TRBV9	TRBJ1-6	CASSAGQGGNSPLHF	TGTGCCAGCAGCGCGGGACAGGGAGGTAATTCACCCCTCCACTTT
TRBD2	.	TRBV6-2/TRBV6-3	TRBJ2-1	CASSWEGHRGEQFF	TGTGCCAGCAGTTGGGAGGGGCACCGAGGTGAGCAGTTCTTC
.	.	TRBV30	TRBJ1-4	CAWRRDTEKLFF	TGTGCCTGGAGGAGAGATACTGAAAAACTGTTTTTT
TRBD1	few	TRBV15	TRBJ2-5	CATSTGQGAETQYF	TGTGCCACCAGCACCGGACAGGGTGCGGAGACCCAGTACTTC
TRBD2	.	TRBV18	TRBJ2-1	CASSPKTGLAGNEQFF	TGTGCCAGCTCACCGAAAACGGGACTAGCGGGCAATGAGCAGTTCTTC
TRBD1	.	TRBV18	TRBJ1-2	CASSPGGQGASYGYTF	TGTGCCAGCTCACCAGGGGGACAGGGGGCTTCCTATGGCTACACCTTC
.	.	TRBV19	TRBJ1-2	CASSIAGTSIYGYTF	TGTGCCAGTAGTATAGCGGGGACATCCATCTATGGCTACACCTTC
.	.	TRBV7-8	TRBJ1-5	CASSLGGSSQPQHF	TGTGCCAGCAGCCTTGGGGGGAGTAGTCAGCCCCAGCATTTT
.	.	TRBV4-3	TRBJ1-1	CASSQGNNQNTEAFF	TGCGCCAGCAGCCAAGGTAACAATCAGAACACTGAAGCTTTCTTT
.	.	TRBV7-9	TRBJ1-2	CASSMDIPGQFYGYTF	TGTGCCAGCAGCATGGACATCCCTGGGCAATTTTATGGCTACACCTTC
.	.	TRBV3-1/TRBV3-2	TRBJ2-5	CASSQEALETQYF	TGTGCCAGCAGCCAAGAGGCCCTAGAGACCCAGTACTTC
.	.	TRBV19	TRBJ1-6	CASSSRGNHGHLHF	TGTGCCAGTAGTAGCAGAGGGAACCACGGGCACCTCCACTTT
.	.	TRBV3-1/TRBV3-2	TRBJ2-3	CASSPPGFSTDTQYF	TGTGCCAGCAGCCCGCCCGGGTTCAGCACAGATACGCAGTATTTT
TRBD1	once	TRBV7-8	TRBJ1-1	CASSLDVRGRGNTEAFF	TGTGCCAGCAGCTTAGATGTCAGGGGGCGGGGAAACACTGAAGCTTTCTTT
.	few	TRBV5-8	TRBJ1-5	CASSSEHRVNQPQHF	TGTGCCAGCAGCTCGGAGCACAGGGTTAATCAGCCCCAGCATTTT
.	.	TRBV5-1	TRBJ2-5	CASSFQKEETQYF	TGCGCCAGCAGCTTTCAGAAAGAAGAGACCCAGTACTTC
.	.	TRBV12-2	TRBJ2-5	CASRSKAATQETQYF	TGTGCAAGTCGCTCCAAAGCGGCAACCCAAGAGACCCAGTACTTC